The next 11 T cell receptor beta chains were all read from a single sample in a study of radiation and T cells in renal cell carcinoma. Here immunoSEQ multiplex PCR was the method, and the copy in TCRdb shows in-frame clones only, minus some. The sample includes under 200,000 clones, around 89% of them seen just once. Time point described: blood 4 weeks post-SBRT, at nephrectomy. As for treatment: 15 Gy SBRT to primary tumor, nephrectomy 4 weeks later. This specimen was blood, taken from a patient whose treatment included radiotherapy and nephrectomy. The receptors here all came from a woman aged 45 to 65 with renal cell carcinoma.

The CDR3 protein is CASSVEPNSPLHF. The CDR3 nucleotides are TGTGCCAGCAGCGTAGAGCCCAATTCACCCCTCCACTTT. This chain joins TRBV9 and TRBJ1-6; D is uncertain. Germline loops: CDR1 SGDLS, CDR2 YYNGEE. The CDR3 is 13 amino acids. Trimming removed 0 bases at V and 7 bases at J, with 5 bases between.

The chain links TRBV5-5 to TRBJ1-2; 7 bases are a match to TRBD1. Looked up from germline, CDR1 is SGHKS and CDR2 is YYEKEE (reference sequence). V was clipped by 3 bases and J by 2 bases; unmatched bases: 7. The CDR3 sequence is 15 residues long. In DNA form, the CDR3 reads TGTGCCAGCAGCTCACAGACAGGGTCCAACTATGGCTACACCTTC. Residues: CASSSQTGSNYGYTF. The full variable domain, in which reference TRBV5-5 and TRBJ1-2 provide the parts outside the CDR3, is DAGVTQSPTHLIKTRGQQVTLRCSPISGHKSVSWYQQVLGQGPQFIFQYYEKEERGRGNFPDRFSARQFPNYSSELNVNALLLGDSALYLCASSSQTGSNYGYTFGSGTRLTVV.

The gene calls are TRBV7-9 and TRBJ1-6; D possibly corresponds to TRBD1 (5 bases). The germline V gene encodes CDR1 SEHNR and CDR2 FQNEAQ (reference sequence). This CDR3 region has 16 residues. V was trimmed by 1 base and J by 5 bases, leaving 12 bases between them. CDR3 DNA sequence: TGTGCCAGCAGCTTAGGAAGGGGACGGGATAATTCACCCCTCCACTTT. Its translation is CASSLGRGRDNSPLHF.

This chain links TRBV2 with TRBJ1-1; D is ambiguous. V lost 7 bases, J lost 0 bases, and 9 bases lay in between. This CDR3 is 13 amino acids long. The germline V gene encodes CDR1 SNHLY and CDR2 FYNNEI. The CDR3 DNA sequence: TGTGCCAGCAAAGCACATATGAACACTGAAGCTTTCTTT. This translates into CASKAHMNTEAFF.

The chain's CDR3 is CASSLARGLGYGYTF. The CDR3 nucleotides are TGTGCCAGCAGCTTAGCGCGGGGATTGGGCTATGGCTACACCTTC. J is TRBJ1-2 and V is TRBV7-2; no reliable D call. V lost 0 bases, J lost 4 bases, and 12 bases lay in between. The CDR3 has 15 residues. Germline V CDR1 and CDR2: SGHTA, FQGNSA.

The chain links TRBV7-9 to TRBJ2-3; D remains ambiguous. The CDR3 consists of 14 residues. Trimming removed 1 base at V and 5 bases at J, with 10 bases between. From germline, CDR1 is SEHNR and CDR2 FQNEAQ (reference sequence). The CDR3 here is CASSLETVVDTQYF. CDR3 coding DNA: TGTGCCAGCAGCTTAGAGACCGTCGTAGATACGCAGTATTTT.

This clone appeared a single time. The J gene is TRBJ1-5, the V gene TRBV2, with no clear D. The germline gives CDR1 SNHLY, CDR2 FYNNEI. CDR3 length: 13 residues. V dropped 6 bases and J dropped 9 bases, with 15 bases sitting between them. This CDR3 reads CASRFFPEWPQHF. Here the CDR3 DNA reads TGTGCCAGCAGGTTCTTCCCCGAATGGCCCCAGCATTTT.

This rearrangement joins TRBV15 to TRBJ1-1, with TRBD1 matching 7 bases. The ends lost 5 bases at V and 11 bases at J; junction bases unmatched: 17. CDR3 length: 15 amino acids. Germline CDR1 is LNHNV and CDR2 is YYDKDF (reference sequence). This CDR3 reads CATSLGTATLSWAFF. DNA of the CDR3: TGTGCCACCAGCCTCGGGACAGCGACTCTTAGTTGGGCTTTCTTT.

J is TRBJ1-1 and V is TRBV9, with no clear D. V lost 0 bases to trimming and J lost 1 base, with 7 bases between them. The CDR3 is 14 residues long. Germline lookup yields CDR1 SGDLS and CDR2 YYNGEE. As DNA, the CDR3 is TGTGCCAGCAGCGTAGCCGCAGGGAACACTGAAGCTTTCTTT. Protein: CASSVAAGNTEAFF.

CDR3 protein: CASSPDSSYRPQHF. The CDR3 coding sequence is TGTGCCAGCAGCCCTGACAGTTCCTATCGGCCCCAGCATTTT. The V gene is TRBV6-5, the J gene TRBJ1-5; a possible D gene is TRBD1 (5 bases). CDR1 and CDR2 (germline): MNHEY, SVGAGI. V lost 6 bases and J 9 bases, leaving 18 bases between the germline ends. The CDR3 is 14 residues long.

The gene calls are TRBV5-6 and TRBJ1-1; TRBD1 matches 8 bases. The CDR3 runs to 14 residues. In germline, CDR1 is SGHDT, CDR2 YYEEEE. After removal of 4 bases from V and 0 bases from J, the junction contained 2 bases not matched to a gene. CDR3 region: CASSRDRLNTEAFF. In nucleotides, the CDR3 is TGTGCCAGCAGCCGGGACAGGCTGAACACTGAAGCTTTCTTT.